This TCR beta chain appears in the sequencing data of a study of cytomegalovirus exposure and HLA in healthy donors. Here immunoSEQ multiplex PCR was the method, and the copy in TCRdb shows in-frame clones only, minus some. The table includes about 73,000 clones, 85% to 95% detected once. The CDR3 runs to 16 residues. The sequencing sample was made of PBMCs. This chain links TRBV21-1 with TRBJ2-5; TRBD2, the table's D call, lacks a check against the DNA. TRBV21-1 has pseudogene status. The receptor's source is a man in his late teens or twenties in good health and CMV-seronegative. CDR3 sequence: CASSKVRLAGEETQYF. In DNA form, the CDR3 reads TGTGCCAGCAGCAAAGTGAGACTAGCGGGCGAAGAGACCCAGTACTTC.